One sample yielded the 17 T cell receptor beta chains listed below, sequenced in a study of blood T cell repertoires in COVID-19. Only in-frame clones appear in the TCRdb table, and some are missing; sequencing was by immunoSEQ multiplex PCR. The sample yields 250,000 to 300,000 clones, more than 70% seen once. The source material was PBMCs or T cells enriched from blood (not recorded which). These TCRs come from a woman aged 55-75 years in a cohort exposed to, infected with or recovered from COVID-19 (not recorded which).

The CDR3 protein is CASRDISATNEKLFF. The CDR3 DNA reads as TGTGCCAGCAGGGACATATCAGCAACTAATGAAAAACTGTTTTTT. V is TRBV27 and J is TRBJ1-4; D may be TRBD1 (5 bases). The CDR3 spans 15 residues. The germline CDR1 and CDR2 sequences are MNHEY and SMNVEV (reference sequence). V was pared by 6 bases and J by 0 bases, with 11 bases between.

In its sample, this clone was seen once. This rearrangement joins TRBV7-8 to TRBJ2-7; D uncertain. Germline lookup yields CDR1 SGHVS and CDR2 FQNEAQ. This CDR3 is 12 amino acids long. V lost 5 bases to trimming and J lost 2 bases, with 7 bases between them. In DNA form, the CDR3 reads TGTGCCAGCAGCCAGACTGCCTACGAGCAGTACTTC. Residues: CASSQTAYEQYF.

The rearrangement uses TRBV6-1 and TRBJ2-1, with a possible D match to TRBD2 (5 bases). Trimming shortened V by 2 bases and J by 5 bases, and 16 bases separated the two germline ends. Per the germline V gene, CDR1 is MNHNS and CDR2 is SASEGT. The CDR3 is 16 residues long. The CDR3 is CASSESVSGMNNEQFF. The CDR3, as DNA: TGTGCCAGCAGTGAATCTGTCTCCGGGATGAACAATGAGCAGTTCTTC.

The rearrangement joins TRBV7-3 to TRBJ2-1; 7 positions match TRBD1. Germline lookup yields CDR1 SGHTA and CDR2 FQGTGA. V was clipped by 4 bases and J by 4 bases; unmatched bases: 7. The CDR3 runs 15 residues. The CDR3 bases are TGTGCCAGCAGCTCAGACAGGGCCATTTACAATGAGCAGTTCTTC. Translation: CASSSDRAIYNEQFF.

The chain carries TRBV30 and TRBJ2-3; tentatively, D is TRBD1 (6 bases). The CDR3 runs to 13 residues. V was shortened by 3 bases and J by 6 bases, with 13 bases between the two germline ends. The germline V gene encodes CDR1 GTSNPN and CDR2 SVGIG (reference sequence). In nucleotides, the CDR3 is TGTGCCTGGAGGGTTGGACAGAAGGATACGCAGTATTTT. It specifies CAWRVGQKDTQYF.

The chain recombines TRBV7-9 with TRBJ2-1; 8 bases agree with TRBD1. From germline, CDR1 is SEHNR and CDR2 FQNEAQ (reference sequence). The V and J ends lost 1 base and 6 bases, in that order; junction bases with no gene match: 8. The CDR3 has 16 amino acids. The CDR3 bases are TGTGCCAGCAGCTTAGGCCGGGACAGGTTGGGCAATGAGCAGTTCTTC. Its translation is CASSLGRDRLGNEQFF.

V and J are TRBV5-6 and TRBJ1-5; 7 bases agree with TRBD1. V shed 0 bases, J shed 3 bases, and the junction held 3 bases outside the gene matches. This CDR3 has 15 residues. Per germline, CDR1 SGHDT and CDR2 YYEEEE. The CDR3 bases are TGTGCCAGCAGCTTGGGACAGGGTCTCAATCAGCCCCAGCATTTT. It is translated as CASSLGQGLNQPQHF.

The CDR3 region is CASRGSQGGFFHEQYF. CDR3 sequence (DNA): TGTGCCAGCAGGGGTTCCCAGGGGGGTTTCTTCCACGAGCAGTACTTC. The rearrangement uses TRBV28 and TRBJ2-7, with a tentative D call TRBD1 (7 bases). Per the germline V gene, CDR1 is MDHEN and CDR2 is SYDVKM. Trimming stripped 6 bases from V and 5 bases from J, with 23 bases between. This CDR3 is 16 amino acids long.

The chain employs TRBV12-3 or TRBV12-4 and TRBJ1-3; 9 nucleotides align to TRBD1. This CDR3 comprises 12 residues. Trimming cost V 3 bases and J 14 bases; bases outside gene matches: 5. For the CDR3, the DNA is TGTGCCAGCAGTTTTGGGGGACAGGGACTATATTTT. Residues: CASSFGGQGLYF.

The J gene is TRBJ2-7, the V gene TRBV11-2; TRBD1 aligns across 8 bases. V lost 5 bases, J lost 1 base, and 10 bases stayed unmatched. CDR3 length: 16 residues. CDR1 SGHAT and CDR2 FQNNGV come from the germline V gene. This CDR3 reads CASSHPRTGLSYEQYF. In DNA form, the CDR3 reads TGTGCCAGCAGCCATCCCCGGACAGGGCTATCCTACGAGCAGTACTTC.

This rearrangement joins TRBV7-6 to TRBJ2-1, with 9 bases fitting TRBD2. The CDR3 is 17 amino acids. CDR1 and CDR2 (germline): SGHVS, FNYEAQ. V shed 4 bases, J shed 0 bases, and the junction held 7 bases outside the gene matches. The CDR3 reads CASSSTIAGVSYNEQFF. The CDR3 nucleotides are TGTGCCAGCAGCTCAACAATAGCGGGAGTCTCCTACAATGAGCAGTTCTTC. Supplemented by reference TRBV7-6 and TRBJ2-1, the full variable domain reads GAGVSQSPRYKVTKRGQDVALRCDPISGHVSLYWYRQALGQGPEFLTYFNYEAQQDKSGLPNDRFSAERPEGSISTLTIQRTEQRDSAMYRCASSSTIAGVSYNEQFFGPGTRLTVL.

The CDR3 spells CASSLAPRETQYF. The CDR3 coding sequence is TGCGCCAGCAGCTTGGCACCTAGAGAGACCCAGTACTTC. J is TRBJ2-5 and V is TRBV5-1, with D unclear. Trimming stripped 0 bases from V and 4 bases from J, with 7 bases between. The CDR3 covers 13 residues. CDR1 and CDR2 from the germline V gene are SGHRS and YFSETQ.

The CDR3 spells CATSSPSGGLYYGYTF. In nucleotides, the CDR3 is TGTGCCACCAGCAGTCCGTCAGGGGGCTTATACTATGGCTACACCTTC. The genes are TRBV15 and TRBJ1-2; 8 positions match TRBD1. The V segment lost 3 bases and the J segment 3 bases; nucleotides outside the gene matches: 9. Germline CDR1 and CDR2: LNHNV and YYDKDF (reference sequence). This CDR3 is built from 16 residues.

The chain links TRBV4-1 to TRBJ2-2; D may be TRBD2 (5 bases). From germline, CDR1 is MGHRA and CDR2 YSYEKL. The CDR3 extends over 16 amino acids. Trimming stripped 1 base from V and 7 bases from J, with 16 bases between. The CDR3: CASSQVRGDGNGELFF. The CDR3 region has the DNA TGCGCCAGCAGCCAAGTTCGGGGAGATGGGAACGGGGAGCTGTTTTTT.

This chain joins TRBV5-8 and TRBJ2-5; 9 nucleotides line up with TRBD1. The trim removed 4 bases at V and 5 bases at J, leaving 6 bases unmatched. CDR1 is SGHTS, CDR2 YDEGEE, per germline. This CDR3 is 14 amino acids long. CDR3 protein: CASSRTGGGETQYF. The DNA of the CDR3 is TGTGCCAGCAGCCGAACAGGGGGCGGGGAGACCCAGTACTTC.

The CDR3 sequence: CASSFKKRQGLSGANVLTF. CDR3 nucleotides: TGCGCCAGCAGCTTTAAGAAGCGACAGGGCCTCTCTGGGGCCAACGTCCTGACTTTC. The genes are TRBV5-1 and TRBJ2-6; 7 nucleotides agree with TRBD1. V gave up 2 bases and J gave up 0 bases; unmatched junction bases: 11. CDR1 is SGHRS, CDR2 YFSETQ, per germline. The CDR3 has 19 amino acids.

The chain joins TRBV5-1 to TRBJ2-7, with 11 bases that match TRBD1. CDR1 is SGHRS and CDR2 is YFSETQ in the germline V gene. This CDR3 has 14 residues. The trim removed 0 bases at V and 9 bases at J, leaving 5 bases unmatched. Here the CDR3 reads CASSLEGQGAVQYF. CDR3 sequence (DNA): TGCGCCAGCAGCTTGGAAGGACAGGGGGCGGTGCAGTACTTC.